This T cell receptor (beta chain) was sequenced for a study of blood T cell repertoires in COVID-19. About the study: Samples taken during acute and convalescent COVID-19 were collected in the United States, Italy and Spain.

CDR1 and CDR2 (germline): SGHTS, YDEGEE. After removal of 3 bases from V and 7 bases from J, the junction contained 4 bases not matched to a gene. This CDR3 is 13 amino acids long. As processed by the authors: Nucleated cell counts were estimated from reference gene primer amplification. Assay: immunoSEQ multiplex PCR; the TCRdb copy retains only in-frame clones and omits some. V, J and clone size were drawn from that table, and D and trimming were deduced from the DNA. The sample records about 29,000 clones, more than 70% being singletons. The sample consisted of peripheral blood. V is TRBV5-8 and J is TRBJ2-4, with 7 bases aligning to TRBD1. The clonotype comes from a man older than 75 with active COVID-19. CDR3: CASSWGQWNIQYF. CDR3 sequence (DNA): TGTGCCAGCAGCTGGGGACAGTGGAACATTCAGTACTTC.